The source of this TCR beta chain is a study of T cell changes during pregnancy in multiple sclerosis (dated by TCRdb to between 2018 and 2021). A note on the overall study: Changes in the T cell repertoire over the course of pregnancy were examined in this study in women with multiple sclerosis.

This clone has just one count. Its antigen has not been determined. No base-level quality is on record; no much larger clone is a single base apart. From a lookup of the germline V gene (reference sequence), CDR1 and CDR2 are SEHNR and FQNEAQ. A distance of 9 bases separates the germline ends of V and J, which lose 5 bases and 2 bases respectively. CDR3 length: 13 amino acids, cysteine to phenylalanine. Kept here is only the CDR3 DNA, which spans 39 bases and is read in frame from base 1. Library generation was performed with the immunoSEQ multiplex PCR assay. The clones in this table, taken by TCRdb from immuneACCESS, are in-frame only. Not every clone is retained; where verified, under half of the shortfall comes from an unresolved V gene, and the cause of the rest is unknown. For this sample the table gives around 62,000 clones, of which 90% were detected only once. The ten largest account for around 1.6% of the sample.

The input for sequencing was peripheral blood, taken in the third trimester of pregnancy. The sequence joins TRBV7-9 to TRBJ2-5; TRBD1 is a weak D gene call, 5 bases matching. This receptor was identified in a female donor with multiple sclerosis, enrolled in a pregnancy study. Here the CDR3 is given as CASSRDSQETQYF. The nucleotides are TGTGCCAGCAGCCGAGACAGTCAAGAGACCCAGTACTTC.